This T cell receptor gamma chain was captured by sequencing in a study of gamma-delta chains in newborns, infants, children. TCRdb re-called clones from the reads via CATT. The data contain a few thousand gamma-chain clones, around 64% of them singletons. The germline V gene has CDR1 GITISATS and CDR2 ISYDGTV (reference sequence). The trim removed 0 bases at V and 11 bases at J, leaving 4 bases unmatched. The CDR3 has 15 amino acids. This chain uses TRGV9 with TRGJP. TCRdb records no J gene; here it was assigned by comparing the DNA to germline. The TCR comes from a child who was a newborn, infant or young child, either healthy, febrile or measles-vaccinated (not recorded which). The specimen was blood. The CDR3: CALWEVKMGKKIKVF. CDR3 bases: TGTGCCTTGTGGGAGGTGAAGATGGGCAAAAAAATCAAGGTATTT.